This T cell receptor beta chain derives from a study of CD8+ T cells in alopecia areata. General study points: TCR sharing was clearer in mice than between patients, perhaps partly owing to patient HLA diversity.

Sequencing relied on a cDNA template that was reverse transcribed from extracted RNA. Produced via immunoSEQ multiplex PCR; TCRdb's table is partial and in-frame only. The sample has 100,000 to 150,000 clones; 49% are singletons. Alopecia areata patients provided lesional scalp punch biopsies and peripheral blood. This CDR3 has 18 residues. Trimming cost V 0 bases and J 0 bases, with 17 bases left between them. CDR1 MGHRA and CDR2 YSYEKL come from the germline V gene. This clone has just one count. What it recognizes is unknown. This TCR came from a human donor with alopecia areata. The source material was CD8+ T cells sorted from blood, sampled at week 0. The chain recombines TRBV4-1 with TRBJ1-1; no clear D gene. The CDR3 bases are TGCGCCAGCAGCCAAGATATAGCAGACGCCACCATGAACACTGAAGCTTTCTTT. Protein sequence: CASSQDIADATMNTEAFF.